The rows below give T cell receptor beta chains drawn from one sample of a study of T cell changes during pregnancy in multiple sclerosis. Data came from immunoSEQ multiplex PCR; TCRdb stores just in-frame clones and leaves some out. The repertoire holds tens of thousands of clones, with 75% to 95% as singletons. The sequences come from peripheral blood, collected after pregnancy. The receptors derive from a female donor in good health, enrolled as a control in a pregnancy study. CDR3s include the opening cysteine and the closing phenylalanine or tryptophan. Fields, in order: J gene, V gene, CDR3 protein.

J: TRBJ2-4; V: TRBV7-8; CDR3: CASSLTGTGTTLAKNIQYF
J: TRBJ1-1; V: TRBV7-2; CDR3: CASIIQGGLNTEAFF
J: TRBJ2-3; V: TRBV7-8; CDR3: CASSLEVAGTDTQYF
J: TRBJ1-2; V: TRBV11-3; CDR3: CASSFRGVTGSLKGYTF
J: TRBJ1-2; V: TRBV21-1; CDR3: CASSIVTTVRPCGYTF
J: TRBJ2-5; V: TRBV19; CDR3: CASSPPGGSKETQYF
J: TRBJ2-1; V: TRBV5-1; CDR3: CASSSDPSGDNEQFF
J: TRBJ2-1; V: TRBV5-1; CDR3: CASSNGRGTEQFF
J: TRBJ1-4; V: TRBV28; CDR3: CASSQVTFGKREPDEKLFF
J: TRBJ2-2; V: TRBV19; CDR3: CASSTEFWGTYTGELFF
J: TRBJ2-7; V: TRBV4-1; CDR3: CASSQEWSTYEQYF
J: TRBJ1-1; V: TRBV18; CDR3: CASSPNPGALSNTEAFF
J: TRBJ2-1; V: TRBV5-4; CDR3: CASSLRGSLNEQFF
J: TRBJ2-7; V: TRBV10-1; CDR3: CASSTGQDEQYF
J: TRBJ2-3; V: TRBV5-6; CDR3: CASSFGGGTDTQYF
J: TRBJ2-1; V: TRBV6-5; CDR3: CASSKPDRVNEQFF
J: TRBJ1-1; V: TRBV6-5; CDR3: CASRPGGARIPEAFF
J: TRBJ2-3; V: TRBV19; CDR3: CASSIGPLTNTDTQYF
J: TRBJ2-1; V: TRBV7-2; CDR3: CASSLYRDNEQFF
J: TRBJ2-2; V: TRBV2; CDR3: CASSRETGELFF
J: TRBJ2-3; V: TRBV11-2; CDR3: CASSLVGGSTDTQYF
J: TRBJ1-2; V: TRBV28; CDR3: CASSLLPSGQVRGYTF
J: TRBJ1-6; V: TRBV7-6; CDR3: CASSLVPGVGSPLHF
J: TRBJ1-6; V: TRBV7-2; CDR3: CASSLKGDYNSPLHF
J: TRBJ2-7; V: TRBV5-1; CDR3: CASSYRGRWEQYF
J: TRBJ2-3; V: TRBV7-9; CDR3: CASSFAGSWDTQYF